This TCR beta chain was found in a study of T-cell reconstitution after alpha-beta-depleted transplantation in children (dated by TCRdb to about 2016). Some background on the complete study: The study quantitatively tracked T-cell immune reconstitution after TCRalphabeta/CD19-depleted allogeneic hematopoietic cell transplantation in children using TCR repertoire profiling. Paper-wide results and their limitations: The high TCRbeta diversity at day 60 in some patients was ascribed to recipient T cells and intrathymic progenitors that had survived conditioning. The apparently early recovery of alphabetaT-cell counts about two months after transplant reportedly depended on only several hundred rapidly expanded clones that came from non-depleted graft cells. The frequencies of hyperexpanded clones fell over the following months, and after one year, T-cell counts and TCRbeta diversity were mostly attributed to newly produced T cells.

The meaning of the sample's treatment or condition label: allogeneic hematopoietic cell transplantation with graft depleted of TCRalphabeta T cells and CD19 B cells. The transplant recipients were children given TCRalphabeta/CD19-depleted allogeneic hematopoietic cell grafts. Based on the germline V gene, the CDR1 and CDR2 sequences are SGHTA and FQGNSA. The cysteine opens and the phenylalanine closes a CDR3 of 15 amino acids. Only the CDR3 DNA stays, 45 bases, in frame from base 1. Trimming accounts for 4 bases at V and 5 bases at J, while the number of junction bases matched to no gene is 10. The library relied on PCR. The data were produced on an Illumina HiSeq 2500. Molecular barcoding was employed in the preparation of TCR libraries, with unique molecular identifiers being used to normalize TCRbeta repertoire quantification. In-frame beta chains were kept once TCRdb had trimmed the public reads at Q25 with fastp and called clones with MiXCR. Rows matching on CDR3 protein sequence are summarized as one entry with the most common DNA and genes. The sample profile shows 700,000 to 850,000 distinct CDR3 sequences; less than 20% of them were found once. The ten largest account for approximately 4.5% of the sample.

Concerning this clonotype: The specificity of this receptor is unknown. Base qualities are not at hand, and no much larger clone is one base apart.

The source was PBMCs, mostly from graft donor cells, collected 360 days after TCRalphabeta/CD19-depleted stem cell transplant. The chain was built from TRBV7-2 and TRBJ2-5; 7 bases in the middle match TRBD1. The receptor was isolated from a male patient younger than 18 who had a stem cell transplant for acute lymphoblastic leukemia, so the T cells may come from the graft donor. Read as DNA, the sequence is TGTGCCAGCAGCTCTCATACAGGGGTTCGGGAGACCCAGTACTTC. The resulting protein is CASSSHTGVRETQYF.